These T cell receptor beta chains were read from a single sample in a study of PD-1 blockade in classical Hodgkin lymphoma. Produced via immunoSEQ multiplex PCR; TCRdb's table is partial and in-frame only. This table has over 30,000 clones, 80% to 95% appearing once. The sample was CD4+ T cells from blood, taken at baseline. The receptors stem from a human donor with classical Hodgkin lymphoma. CDR3s include the opening cysteine and the closing phenylalanine or tryptophan. A D gene is named only where the DNA matches it firmly. The size field is filled for only some rows; it gives once, few, many or a size class.

size	V	J	D	CDR3	DNA
NA	TRBV11-2	TRBJ2-2	NA	CASSLFGGVYGELFF	TGTGCCAGCAGCTTGTTCGGCGGTGTCTACGGGGAGCTGTTTTTT
NA	TRBV6-5	TRBJ1-1	NA	CASSYTGRGLNTEAFF	TGTGCCAGCAGTTACACGGGTCGGGGGCTGAACACTGAAGCTTTCTTT
NA	TRBV6-1	TRBJ2-7	NA	CASSERDATRNYEQYF	TGTGCCAGCAGTGAAAGGGATGCGACCAGGAACTACGAGCAGTACTTC
NA	TRBV21-1	TRBJ2-1	NA	CASSKSQWGQAAPDNEQFF	TGTGCCAGCAGCAAATCCCAATGGGGACAGGCGGCCCCGGACAATGAGCAGTTCTTC
NA	TRBV25-1	TRBJ2-7	TRBD1	CASSGQGASYEQYF	TGTGCCAGCTCGGGACAGGGTGCATCCTACGAGCAGTACTTC
NA	TRBV9	TRBJ2-1	TRBD1	CASSPRDRGYNEQFF	TGTGCCAGCAGCCCCCGGGACAGGGGCTACAATGAGCAGTTCTTC
NA	TRBV12-5	TRBJ2-7	TRBD2	CASGLVLAAKPSYEQYF	TGTGCTAGTGGTTTGGTACTAGCGGCAAAACCCTCCTACGAGCAGTACTTC
NA	TRBV30	TRBJ2-7	TRBD2	CAWAGEHEQYF	TGTGCCTGGGCGGGGGAACACGAGCAGTACTTC
NA	TRBV5-1	TRBJ2-3	NA	CASSLEARVATDTQYF	TGCGCCAGCAGCTTGGAAGCCAGGGTGGCCACAGATACGCAGTATTTT
NA	TRBV29-1	TRBJ2-1	NA	CSVERADNEQFF	TGCAGCGTTGAACGAGCTGACAATGAGCAGTTCTTC
NA	TRBV9	TRBJ2-1	TRBD2	CASSVDSGRYNEQFF	TGTGCCAGCAGCGTAGATAGCGGGAGGTACAATGAGCAGTTCTTC
NA	TRBV4-2	TRBJ2-2	TRBD2	CASSRRLAETGELFF	TGTGCCAGCAGCCGACGACTAGCGGAAACCGGGGAGCTGTTTTTT
few	TRBV6-6	TRBJ1-1	NA	CASNTKDGGTEAFF	TGTGCCAGCAACACGAAGGACGGTGGCACTGAAGCTTTCTTT
NA	TRBV30	TRBJ2-4	NA	CAWGAESQGYIQYF	TGTGCCTGGGGCGCGGAGTCCCAAGGGTACATTCAGTACTTC
NA	TRBV5-8	TRBJ1-2	NA	CASSFENYGYTF	TGTGCCAGCAGCTTCGAGAACTATGGCTACACCTTC
NA	TRBV30	TRBJ2-7	TRBD1	CAGTVTTYEQYF	TGTGCCGGGACAGTCACTACCTACGAGCAGTACTTC
NA	TRBV11-2	TRBJ1-5	NA	CASTGGGQPQHF	TGTGCCAGCACGGGGGGCGGTCAGCCCCAGCATTTT
NA	TRBV7-3	TRBJ2-2	NA	CASSLLPSTGELFF	TGTGCCAGCAGCTTACTGCCTAGCACCGGGGAGCTGTTTTTT
NA	TRBV7-9	TRBJ1-2	NA	CASSLSEVLLYGYTF	TGTGCCAGCAGCTTAAGCGAGGTTCTTCTCTATGGCTACACCTTC
NA	TRBV28	TRBJ1-4	NA	CASSSLDRPEKLFF	TGTGCCAGCAGTTCCTTAGACAGGCCTGAAAAACTGTTTTTT
NA	TRBV7-8	TRBJ1-2	TRBD1	CASSSTWDSMSNYGYTF	TGTGCCAGCAGCTCGACTTGGGACAGCATGTCTAACTATGGCTACACCTTC
NA	TRBV5-1	TRBJ1-3	NA	CASSSDGHSGNTIYF	TGCGCCAGCTCCTCTGACGGACACTCTGGAAACACCATATATTTT
few	TRBV5-1	TRBJ1-1	TRBD1	CASSHDRDLEAFF	TGCGCCAGCAGTCATGACAGGGACCTTGAAGCTTTCTTT
NA	TRBV19	TRBJ1-3	NA	CASISWGYSGNTIYF	TGTGCCAGTATCTCCTGGGGTTACTCTGGAAACACCATATATTTT
NA	TRBV27	TRBJ2-7	TRBD2	CASSSELAGIYEQYF	TGTGCCAGCAGTTCTGAACTAGCGGGGATCTACGAGCAGTACTTC
once	TRBV19	TRBJ2-3	TRBD2	CASTEVAGVLDTQYF	TGTGCCAGTACTGAAGTGGCGGGAGTTTTAGATACGCAGTATTTT
NA	TRBV30	TRBJ2-3	NA	CAWRGRTVTDTQYF	TGTGCCTGGAGAGGTAGGACGGTCACAGATACGCAGTATTTT
NA	TRBV19	TRBJ2-7	NA	CASSIAGGALASYEQYF	TGTGCCAGTAGTATAGCGGGCGGGGCCCTGGCCTCCTACGAGCAGTACTTC
NA	TRBV7-2	TRBJ2-6	NA	CASSLQGIGANVLTF	TGTGCCAGCAGCTTACAGGGGATCGGGGCCAACGTCCTGACTTTC
NA	TRBV6-4	TRBJ2-5	TRBD1	CASSVGQGPQETQYF	TGTGCCAGCAGCGTGGGACAGGGGCCCCAAGAGACCCAGTACTTC
NA	TRBV6-5	TRBJ2-4	NA	CASSYEGGTKNIQYF	TGTGCCAGCAGTTACGAAGGGGGAACCAAAAACATTCAGTACTTC
once	TRBV30	TRBJ2-5	NA	CAWSVQVSGTQYF	TGTGCCTGGAGTGTTCAGGTCTCTGGGACCCAGTACTTC
NA	TRBV4-2	TRBJ1-4	NA	CASSPGTAEKLFF	TGTGCCAGCAGCCCCGGGACCGCCGAAAAACTGTTTTTT
NA	TRBV29-1	TRBJ1-4	NA	CSVEGAIREKLFF	TGCAGCGTTGAGGGGGCTATTCGCGAAAAACTGTTTTTT
few	TRBV6-1	TRBJ2-5	NA	CASSEVLVETQYF	TGTGCCAGCAGTGAGGTCCTAGTGGAGACCCAGTACTTC
NA	TRBV6-1	TRBJ1-4	NA	CASSDRVGNEKLFF	TGTGCCAGCAGTGACAGGGTAGGCAATGAAAAACTGTTTTTT
NA	TRBV7-8	TRBJ1-1	NA	CASSLGQSTEAFF	TGTGCCAGCAGCTTGGGGCAATCCACTGAAGCTTTCTTT
NA	TRBV11-2	TRBJ2-5	TRBD2	CASSGRRLAGGPSQETQYF	TGTGCCAGCAGCGGAAGGCGACTAGCGGGAGGCCCCAGCCAAGAGACCCAGTACTTC
NA	TRBV2	TRBJ1-1	NA	CASTLLTANTEAFF	TGTGCCAGCACTCTGTTAACAGCTAACACTGAAGCTTTCTTT
NA	TRBV30	TRBJ2-3	NA	CAWSRVAGTDTQYF	TGTGCCTGGAGCCGGGTAGCGGGCACAGATACGCAGTATTTT
NA	TRBV5-4	TRBJ2-7	TRBD1	CASTKTGQGSTDYEQYF	TGTGCCAGCACCAAAACGGGACAGGGGTCTACCGACTACGAGCAGTACTTC
NA	TRBV29-1	TRBJ2-5	TRBD2	CSVQLAGVKTQYF	TGCAGCGTTCAATTGGCGGGAGTGAAGACCCAGTACTTC
NA	TRBV10-1	TRBJ2-7	TRBD1	CASRALSGTGGGREQYF	TGCGCCAGCAGGGCCCTCTCCGGGACAGGGGGGGGTAGGGAGCAGTACTTC
few	TRBV18	TRBJ1-4	NA	CASSPPWGGHEKLFF	TGTGCCAGCTCACCACCGTGGGGAGGTCACGAAAAACTGTTTTTT
few	TRBV6-4	TRBJ1-2	NA	CASSVEGHGTNYGYTF	TGTGCCAGCAGTGTCGAGGGACACGGCACTAACTATGGCTACACCTTC
once	TRBV19	TRBJ2-7	NA	CASSLGIGSYEQYF	TGTGCCAGTAGTCTGGGCATAGGGTCCTACGAGCAGTACTTC
NA	TRBV11-2	TRBJ1-2	NA	CASSLDLQGLYGYTF	TGTGCCAGCAGCTTAGACCTACAGGGACTCTATGGCTACACCTTC
NA	TRBV28	TRBJ1-2	TRBD1	CASSLDRGYGYTF	TGTGCCAGCAGTTTAGACAGGGGATATGGCTACACCTTC
NA	TRBV27	TRBJ2-2	NA	CASSPDRSTGELFF	TGTGCCAGCAGTCCCGACAGGAGCACCGGGGAGCTGTTTTTT
few	TRBV19	TRBJ1-2	NA	CASSIPGYGYTF	TGTGCCAGTAGTATACCGGGCTATGGCTACACCTTC